This is a list of T cell receptor beta chains from one sample in a study of spatial heterogeneity in lung cancer. MiXCR, applied by TCRdb to the 5' RACE reads, yields one record per CDR3 protein. The sample yields more than 20,000 distinct CDR3 sequences, about 4.6% seen once. The sample consisted of PBMCs, taken at surgery. The receptor set was obtained from a male donor with early-stage non-small cell lung cancer. Both conserved end residues are trimmed from each CDR3. The order of the fields is V gene, J gene, CDR3 protein.

v_call: TRBV6-2/TRBV6-3; j_call: TRBJ2-7; cdr3_aa: ASISLGAMYEQY
v_call: TRBV5-1; j_call: TRBJ1-6; cdr3_aa: ASSFLPATQGWNSPLH
v_call: TRBV10-3; j_call: TRBJ2-5; cdr3_aa: AISERQGVFETQY
v_call: TRBV5-6; j_call: TRBJ1-6; cdr3_aa: ASSLDNRSPLH
v_call: TRBV7-3; j_call: TRBJ2-2; cdr3_aa: ASSLHPQSTGELF
v_call: TRBV6-1; j_call: TRBJ2-7; cdr3_aa: ASSEGYGDEQY
v_call: TRBV18; j_call: TRBJ2-5; cdr3_aa: ASSQAGKETQY
v_call: TRBV12-3/TRBV12-4; j_call: TRBJ2-3; cdr3_aa: ASVPGSDTDTQY
v_call: TRBV29-1; j_call: TRBJ2-2; cdr3_aa: SVEEAGINTGELF
v_call: TRBV6-6; j_call: TRBJ2-5; cdr3_aa: ASSYPMGQQETQY
v_call: TRBV27; j_call: TRBJ1-6; cdr3_aa: ASSLREGGGSPLH
v_call: TRBV3-1; j_call: TRBJ2-7; cdr3_aa: ASSPSSGSHREQY
v_call: TRBV18; j_call: TRBJ2-7; cdr3_aa: ASSPRTGPYEQY
v_call: TRBV12-3/TRBV12-4; j_call: TRBJ1-1; cdr3_aa: ASSPNSGENTEAF
v_call: TRBV20-1; j_call: TRBJ1-6; cdr3_aa: SARAETHRSGSPLH
v_call: TRBV2; j_call: TRBJ2-5; cdr3_aa: ASREWLGARPQETQY
v_call: TRBV18; j_call: TRBJ2-3; cdr3_aa: ASSNQEADTQY
v_call: TRBV19; j_call: TRBJ2-1; cdr3_aa: ASSPRWAYNEQF
v_call: TRBV27; j_call: TRBJ1-6; cdr3_aa: ASTGDRDLSPLH
v_call: TRBV28; j_call: TRBJ1-5; cdr3_aa: ASSSGLFQPQH
v_call: TRBV11-2; j_call: TRBJ2-5; cdr3_aa: ASGFGGTETQY
v_call: TRBV6-5; j_call: TRBJ1-3; cdr3_aa: ASKSSLGTGLSTTIY